One sample yielded the 11 T cell receptor beta chains listed below, sequenced in a study of blood T cell repertoires in COVID-19 (dated by TCRdb to 2018 to 2020). Libraries were built with the immunoSEQ multiplex PCR assay. Drawn from immuneACCESS, this table holds only the in-frame rearrangements with V and J called that TCRdb kept. Clones are partly lost; checked studies trace under half to an unresolved V gene and leave the rest unexplained. Counted in this sample were some 200,000 clones; 80% to 90% of them appeared once. Together, the top ten hold about 3% of the sample. Sequences were obtained from PBMCs or T cells enriched from blood (not recorded which). The origin of the receptors is a woman aged 18-30 years in a cohort exposed to, infected with or recovered from COVID-19 (not recorded which).

This clone was counted a single time. The rearrangement joins TRBV5-1 to TRBJ2-1, with TRBD2 matching 8 bases. The V gene's germline CDR1 is SGHRS and CDR2 YFSETQ. The V segment lost 4 bases and the J segment 7 bases; nucleotides outside the gene matches: 13. The CDR3 has 16 residues. CDR3 region: CASSPDPAGVENEQFF. The CDR3 DNA follows: TGCGCCAGCAGCCCCGACCCAGCGGGAGTAGAGAATGAGCAGTTCTTC.

The chain uses TRBV7-9 and TRBJ1-5, with TRBD1 matching 11 bases. With 0 bases clipped from V and 3 bases from J, the junction kept 7 bases outside the gene matches. The V gene's germline CDR1 is SEHNR and CDR2 FQNEAQ (reference sequence). The CDR3 contains 18 residues. The CDR3 DNA is TGTGCCAGCAGCTTAGCCGGACAGGGGGCAACCTACAATCAGCCCCAGCATTTT. Amino acids: CASSLAGQGATYNQPQHF.

The chain is built from TRBV9 and TRBJ2-1; the match to TRBD2 covers 7 bases. Per germline, CDR1 SGDLS and CDR2 YYNGEE. The junction had 6 bases not matched to a gene; V was cut back by 2 bases and J by 4 bases. The CDR3 covers 15 residues. Written as DNA, the CDR3 is TGTGCCAGCAGCGTGCGACTAGCCCGATACAATGAGCAGTTCTTC. Translating gives CASSVRLARYNEQFF.

This clone appeared a single time. J is TRBJ1-1 and V is TRBV6-5; D remains unclear. The CDR3 runs 16 residues. Germline V gene lookup returns CDR1 MNHEY and CDR2 SVGAGI. V was cut by 0 bases and J by 11 bases, with 22 bases left in between. Written as DNA, the CDR3 is TGTGCCAGCAGTTACTCTCCCGGCCCAGGCTTGCTTGAGGCTTTCTTT. It specifies CASSYSPGPGLLEAFF.

This clone has ten or more counts. The chain combines TRBV24-1 with TRBJ2-2, with 9 bases that match TRBD1. Germline V gives CDR1 KGHDR, CDR2 SFDVKD. The V segment lost 1 base and the J segment 4 bases; nucleotides outside the gene matches: 12. The CDR3 loop spans 19 amino acids. CDR3 loop: CATSDLGTWDRAGTGELFF. The CDR3 DNA follows: TGTGCCACCAGTGATTTAGGGACCTGGGACAGGGCCGGCACCGGGGAGCTGTTTTTT.

The genes are TRBV9 and TRBJ1-3; perhaps TRBD1 as D (5 bases). The length of the CDR3 is 14 residues. The V end was cut by 0 bases, the J end by 4 bases, with 8 bases between. Germline CDR1 SGDLS, CDR2 YYNGEE. The CDR3 here is CASSVEGQGNTIYF. CDR3 coding DNA: TGTGCCAGCAGCGTAGAGGGGCAGGGAAACACCATATATTTT.

This rearrangement joins TRBV3-1 (or the pseudogene TRBV3-2) to TRBJ1-1, with D hard to call. There are 13 residues in the CDR3. The ends were cut back, 1 base at V and 10 bases at J, with 13 bases in the middle. The V gene's germline CDR1 is LGHDT and CDR2 YNNKEL (reference sequence). In nucleotides, the CDR3 is TGTGCCAGCAGCCAAGGCGGAAGTTGGGTAGCTTTCTTT. Protein: CASSQGGSWVAFF.

V usage is TRBV30 and J usage is TRBJ2-5; D might be TRBD2 (5 bases). The ends were cut back, 2 bases at V and 5 bases at J, with 12 bases in the middle. There are 13 residues in the CDR3. Germline values: CDR1 GTSNPN, CDR2 SVGIG (reference sequence). The CDR3 region is CAWSRMPGETQYF. CDR3 in DNA: TGTGCCTGGAGTAGGATGCCGGGGGAGACCCAGTACTTC.

V usage is TRBV28 and J usage is TRBJ1-2, with TRBD1 as a possible D gene (5 bases). V lost 5 bases and J 7 bases, leaving 14 bases between the germline ends. This CDR3 is built from 13 residues. The germline CDR1 and CDR2 sequences are MDHEN and SYDVKM. The CDR3 region is CASSPTGFGGYTF. The CDR3 DNA sequence: TGTGCCAGCAGTCCTACAGGCTTCGGTGGCTACACCTTC.

The chain has TRBV7-2 and TRBJ2-7, with 12 bases that match TRBD2. Germline CDR1 SGHTA, CDR2 FQGNSA. V lost 3 bases and J lost 6; bases outside the gene matches: 9. The CDR3 is 16 amino acids. The CDR3 is CASSFRLAGAVREQYF. CDR3 nucleotide sequence: TGTGCCAGCAGCTTCCGACTAGCGGGGGCAGTACGCGAGCAGTACTTC.

The V call is TRBV9, the J call TRBJ2-3, with D possibly being TRBD2 (5 bases). Germline loops: CDR1 SGDLS, CDR2 YYNGEE. V lost 0 bases, J lost 2 bases, and 13 bases lay in between. The CDR3 has 16 residues. Written as DNA, the CDR3 is TGTGCCAGCAGCGTAGGAGCGGCTCAACTCACAGATACGCAGTATTTT. Translated, it gives CASSVGAAQLTDTQYF.